This note documents a single T cell receptor (beta chain) sequence. The antigen is not known. The data were taken from a study of T cell responses to AZD1222 COVID-19 vaccine. Method: immunoSEQ multiplex PCR; TCRdb's copy keeps in-frame clones and lacks some. The profile shows 200,000 to 250,000 clones, more than 85% of them singletons. Broader study findings: Of the AZD1222 recipients, only six or seven were seropositive at baseline. Scientists sampled the repertoires only once the peak T cell response had passed. Clonal diversity was possibly underestimated; the donors were predominantly white British and more often female.

Germline CDR1 reads LGHDT; CDR2 reads YNNKEL (reference sequence). The CDR3 consists of 15 residues. Trimming shortened V by 0 bases and J by 4 bases, and 12 bases separated the two germline ends. The chain is built from TRBV3-1 (or the pseudogene TRBV3-2) and TRBJ1-2; D call uncertain. This TCR came from an adult in good health. The sample here was peripheral blood, taken on day 0 of MenACWY control vaccination. The CDR3 reads CASSQDYGVGYGYTF. DNA for the CDR3: TGTGCCAGCAGCCAAGATTACGGGGTGGGCTATGGCTACACCTTC.